The rows below give T cell receptor beta chains drawn from one sample of a study of neurological immune-mediated disorders. In TCRdb, the 5' RACE reads were re-called with MiXCR into one record per CDR3 protein. Altogether some 55,000 distinct CDR3 sequences are present, roughly 8.4% being singletons, with the ten largest covering 1.9%. The sample comprised PBMCs. All receptors come from a woman between 40 and 50 years old in good health. The CDR3 runs from the conserved cysteine through the conserved F or W. Fields, in order: clone size, V gene, J gene, D gene, CDR3 protein, CDR3 DNA. A D gene is named only where the DNA matches it firmly. Clone size is given for some rows only: seen once, a few or many times, or a class if the clone is expanded.

>many|TRBV10-3|TRBJ2-2|TRBD2
CATSSGRDYTGELFF
TGTGCCACTTCTAGCGGGAGGGATTACACCGGGGAGCTGTTTTTT
>many|TRBV28|TRBJ2-1|NA
CASSLQTMNEQFF
TGTGCCAGCAGTCTCCAGACAATGAATGAGCAGTTCTTC
>many|TRBV29-1|TRBJ2-7|TRBD1
CSVWDSRYEQYF
TGCAGCGTTTGGGACAGTCGCTACGAGCAGTACTTC
>many|TRBV6-5|TRBJ1-1|TRBD1
CASRERQGKSTEAFF
TGTGCCAGCAGGGAACGACAGGGGAAGAGTACTGAAGCTTTCTTT
>NA|TRBV19|TRBJ2-7|TRBD1
CASSVKQGGEQYF
TGTGCCAGTAGTGTTAAACAGGGGGGTGAGCAGTACTTC
>many|TRBV7-8|TRBJ1-4|NA
CASSSRQATNEKLFF
TGTGCCAGCAGCTCCCGACAGGCAACTAATGAAAAACTGTTTTTT
>many|TRBV20-1|TRBJ1-2|NA
CSARDPMLGGSYGYTF
TGCAGTGCTAGAGACCCGATGCTCGGGGGCAGCTATGGCTACACCTTC
>many|TRBV12-3/TRBV12-4|TRBJ1-5|NA
CASDLQQAGQPQHF
TGTGCCAGCGACCTCCAACAGGCGGGTCAGCCCCAGCATTTT
>many|TRBV7-2|TRBJ1-1|NA
CASSFPMGPPEAFF
TGTGCCAGCAGCTTCCCCATGGGGCCCCCTGAAGCTTTCTTT
>few|TRBV7-6|TRBJ1-6|NA
CASSLTASSYNSPLHF
TGTGCCAGCAGCTTAACCGCGAGCTCCTATAATTCACCCCTCCACTTT
>many|TRBV12-3/TRBV12-4|TRBJ1-2|TRBD1
CASSPYNRGSGYTF
TGTGCCAGCAGTCCATACAACAGGGGGAGTGGCTACACCTTC
>many|TRBV6-5|TRBJ2-4|NA
CASSRVMSSIQYF
TGTGCCAGCAGTCGAGTGATGAGTAGCATTCAGTACTTC
>many|TRBV11-2|TRBJ2-7|TRBD1
CASSYRTGGSPYEQYF
TGTGCCAGCAGCTATAGGACAGGGGGCAGTCCCTACGAGCAGTACTTC